This TCR beta chain was documented in a study of regulatory T cells in long-lasting Graves disease. Broader study findings: Persistent disease samples used TRBV28, TRBJ1-2 and TRBJ2-5 preferentially.

The authors built TCR beta libraries using iRepertoire HTBI primers and Arm-PCR of CDR3 regions. As originally analysed: In the combined samples, under 80 TRBV and more than 11 TRBJ segments were identified. TCRdb itself ran the multiplex PCR reads through MiXCR, one entry per CDR3 protein. These V and J calls rely on TCRdb rather than the paper's analysis. The table lists hundreds of thousands of distinct CDR3 sequences, 25% to 35% of them singletons, with about 42% in the top ten. As regards this clonotype: Its antigen remains unidentified.

This CDR3 is 15 amino acids long. Germline V lookup: CDR1 SEHNR, CDR2 FQNEAQ (reference sequence). With 2 bases removed from V and 4 bases from J, the gap between germline ends came to 15 bases. The time point denotes: persistent/refractory GD, antithyroid drugs over 5 years with positive TRAb. PBMCs were the source of the RNA used for TCR sequencing. V usage is TRBV7-9 and J usage is TRBJ2-7; D may be TRBD2 (5 bases). The sample consisted of peripheral blood mononuclear cells (PBMCs), taken when the disease was refractory, from a patient treated with antithyroid drugs. This TCR derives from a female donor with Graves disease. CDR3 sequence reads: CASSLLASRKYEQYF. CDR3 nucleotide sequence: TGTGCCAGCAGCTTATTGGCTAGCAGGAAGTACGAGCAGTACTTC.